The 20 T cell receptor beta chains listed next were all sequenced from one sample in a study of OX40 agonist ivuxolimab in advanced cancers. Sequencing used immunoSEQ multiplex PCR; TCRdb keeps in-frame clones, though not all of them. The sample holds approximately 82,000 clones, just over 85% seen once. The starting material was CD4+ or CD8+ T cells sorted from blood, obtained in a trial of the OX40 agonist ivuxolimab. Receptor source: an adult with an advanced solid tumor such as melanoma, head and neck, liver or kidney cancer.

CDR3: CASSATGTVGEKLFF. In DNA form, the CDR3 reads TGTGCCAGCAGCGCAACCGGGACCGTAGGTGAAAAACTGTTTTTT. This chain uses TRBV5-5 with TRBJ1-4; perhaps TRBD1 as D (5 bases). The CDR3 is 15 residues long. Germline V gene lookup returns CDR1 SGHKS and CDR2 YYEKEE (reference sequence). Trimming removed 4 bases at V and 7 bases at J, with 17 bases between.

V and J are TRBV19 and TRBJ1-5, with D possibly TRBD1 on 6 matching bases. V was clipped by 2 bases and J by 15 bases, with 14 bases between them. CDR1 and CDR2 (germline): LNHDA, SQIVND (reference sequence). This CDR3 contains 12 residues. The CDR3 nucleotides are TGTGCCAGTAGTATAAGGGGACAAGGTTTGCATTTT. Protein: CASSIRGQGLHF.

V usage is TRBV18 and J usage is TRBJ2-1, with TRBD1 identical over 7 bases. Germline V lookup: CDR1 KGHSH, CDR2 LQKENI. V shed 4 bases, J shed 1 base, and the junction held 22 bases outside the gene matches. The CDR3 length is 21 residues. CDR3 coding DNA: TGTGCCAGCTCACAGAGAACAAGTGGGGACAGTAGGCGAATTTCCTACAATGAGCAGTTCTTC. Translation: CASSQRTSGDSRRISYNEQFF.

The rearrangement links TRBV5-6 to TRBJ1-5; tentative D call: TRBD1 (5 bases). Germline V gives CDR1 SGHDT, CDR2 YYEEEE. This CDR3 is 13 amino acids long. Trimming took 2 bases from V and 5 from J, leaving 8 bases between them. The CDR3 sequence: CASSFGRDQPQHF. The CDR3 nucleotides are TGTGCCAGCAGCTTCGGCAGGGATCAGCCCCAGCATTTT.

The rearrangement links TRBV7-8 to TRBJ2-5; 12 bases align to TRBD2. Trimming removed 1 base from V and 4 bases from J; junction bases left unmatched: 7. This CDR3 has 17 amino acids. The germline CDR1 and CDR2 sequences are SGHVS and FQNEAQ. CDR3 sequence (DNA): TGTGCCAGCAGCTTAGTACCCGCACTAGCGGGAGGAGAGACCCAGTACTTC. Protein product: CASSLVPALAGGETQYF.

The chain uses TRBV30 and TRBJ2-6, with TRBD1 as a possible D gene (6 bases). Germline CDR1 and CDR2: GTSNPN and SVGIG (reference sequence). V was pared by 5 bases and J by 4 bases, with 12 bases between. This CDR3 contains 14 residues. CDR3 coding DNA: TGTGCCTGGGGGCCAGGGGAGGGGGCCAACGTCCTGACTTTC. Residues: CAWGPGEGANVLTF. Full variable domain (outside the CDR3, taken from reference TRBV30 and TRBJ2-6): SQTIHQWPATLVQPVGSPLSLECTVEGTSNPNLYWYRQAAGRGLQLLFYSVGIGQISSEVPQNLSASRPQDRQFILSSKKLLLSDSGFYLCAWGPGEGANVLTFGAGSRLTVL.

The genes are TRBV7-2 and TRBJ2-5; D gene unclear. Germline CDR1 is SGHTA and CDR2 is FQGNSA. V lost 4 bases, J lost 6 bases, and 9 bases lay in between. This CDR3 is built from 12 residues. The CDR3 loop is CASSSSSKTQYF. CDR3 nucleotide sequence: TGTGCCAGCAGCTCCTCTTCAAAGACCCAGTACTTC.

The chain joins TRBV6-1 to TRBJ2-5; D is unresolved. Deletions cut 4 bases from V and 3 bases from J, with 6 bases between. The CDR3 is 12 residues long. Germline assignment: CDR1 MNHNS and CDR2 SASEGT. CDR3: CASSGVEETQYF. CDR3 sequence (DNA): TGTGCCAGCAGTGGGGTCGAAGAGACCCAGTACTTC.

J is TRBJ1-1 and V is TRBV6-5, with D maybe TRBD1 (6 bases). Trimming stripped 1 base from V and 5 bases from J, with 11 bases between. This CDR3 is 14 amino acids long. Germline V lookup: CDR1 MNHEY, CDR2 SVGAGI. CDR3 in amino acids: CASSYWGAQTEAFF. CDR3 nucleotides: TGTGCCAGCAGTTACTGGGGGGCGCAGACTGAAGCTTTCTTT.

The chain couples TRBV5-1 to TRBJ2-1, with 8 bases lining up with TRBD2. Germline V gene lookup returns CDR1 SGHRS and CDR2 YFSETQ. This CDR3 comprises 15 residues. V lost 4 bases and J lost 7; bases outside the gene matches: 10. CDR3 sequence: CASSQGYVAGNEQFF. The CDR3 coding sequence is TGCGCCAGCAGCCAGGGTTATGTAGCGGGAAATGAGCAGTTCTTC.

This clone was found a few times. The rearrangement links TRBV11-3 to TRBJ2-2; 8 bases align to TRBD2. This CDR3 spans 17 amino acids. The germline V gene encodes CDR1 SGHNT and CDR2 YENEEA. J was trimmed by 5 bases and V by 0 bases; bases with no gene match: 8. As DNA, the CDR3 is TGTGCCAGCAGCTTAGACCGTGGACTAGCCGGAACCGGGGAGCTGTTTTTT. This gives the protein CASSLDRGLAGTGELFF.

The J gene is TRBJ2-1, the V gene TRBV5-4; no clear D gene. The CDR3 sequence is 15 residues long. Trimming stripped 4 bases from V and 4 bases from J, with 15 bases between. Germline V gene data show CDR1 as SGHNT and CDR2 as YYREEE (reference sequence). CDR3 sequence reads: CASSPDGGAYNEQFF. The CDR3 DNA reads as TGTGCCAGCAGCCCAGACGGCGGAGCTTACAATGAGCAGTTCTTC.

This sequence joins TRBV27 and TRBJ2-1; D may be TRBD1 or TRBD2 (7 bases each). Per germline, CDR1 MNHEY and CDR2 SMNVEV (reference sequence). V dropped 5 bases and J dropped 8 bases, with 16 bases sitting between them. The CDR3 has 14 residues. CDR3: CASSPDRAGDEQFF. As DNA, the CDR3 is TGTGCCAGCAGTCCCGACAGGGCGGGAGATGAGCAGTTCTTC.

V gene TRBV11-2 combines with J gene TRBJ2-5; no definite D call. The CDR3 is 16 amino acids. V dropped 5 bases and J dropped 1 base, with 17 bases sitting between them. Germline lookup yields CDR1 SGHAT and CDR2 FQNNGV. The CDR3 nucleotides read TGTGCCAGCAGCCCCTCGGCGAGCACACTCCAAGAGACCCAGTACTTC. Protein sequence: CASSPSASTLQETQYF.

The chain uses TRBV18 and TRBJ1-6, with D perhaps matching TRBD1 (5 bases). Germline assignment: CDR1 KGHSH and CDR2 LQKENI. V was cut by 6 bases and J by 5 bases, with 14 bases left in between. This CDR3 region has 15 residues. The CDR3: CASSQMRGDNSPLHF. The CDR3, as DNA: TGTGCCAGCTCCCAAATGCGGGGGGATAATTCACCCCTCCACTTT.

The chain recombines TRBV11-3 with TRBJ2-5; D unresolved. This CDR3 contains 12 residues. With 5 bases removed from V and 5 bases from J, the gap between germline ends came to 9 bases. Germline CDR1 is SGHNT and CDR2 is YENEEA. The CDR3 nucleotides read TGTGCCAGCAGCCCCCTAGGCGAGACCCAGTACTTC. This translates into CASSPLGETQYF. The complete variable domain, with remaining parts taken from reference TRBV11-3 and TRBJ2-5, reads EAGVVQSPRYKIIEKKQPVAFWCNPISGHNTLYWYLQNLGQGPELLIRYENEEAVDDSQLPKDRFSAERLKGVDSTLKIQPAELGDSAVYLCASSPLGETQYFGPGTRLLVL.

V usage is TRBV7-8 and J usage is TRBJ2-7, with D hard to call. Germline CDR1 and CDR2: SGHVS and FQNEAQ. CDR3 length: 16 residues. Between the trimmed V and J ends, which lost 5 bases and 5 bases, there was a span of 22 bases. Here the CDR3 reads CASSPARQNMWHEQYF. In DNA, the CDR3 is TGTGCCAGCAGCCCAGCACGGCAGAACATGTGGCACGAGCAGTACTTC.

The genes are TRBV5-4 and TRBJ2-5; possible D gene TRBD2, 5 bases. Germline V lookup: CDR1 SGHNT, CDR2 YYREEE (reference sequence). CDR3 length: 11 residues. Trimming left V 3 bases short and J 5 bases short, with 5 bases between. The CDR3 DNA reads as TGTGCCAGCAGCTCGGGGGAGACCCAGTACTTC. This sequence encodes CASSSGETQYF.

This chain links TRBV28 with TRBJ2-7, with D possibly TRBD2 on 5 matching bases. Germline V CDR1 and CDR2: MDHEN, SYDVKM. This CDR3 is built from 13 residues. The V end lost 6 bases, the J end lost 6 bases, and 15 bases lay between the germline ends. As DNA, the CDR3 is TGTGCCAGCAGCCGGATCCGGGAAAGCGAGCAGTACTTC. Its protein is CASSRIRESEQYF.

This clone was detected once. The chain joins TRBV6-1 to TRBJ1-5; tentatively, D is TRBD1 (6 bases). The CDR3 spans 15 residues. CDR1 MNHNS and CDR2 SASEGT come from the germline V gene. V lost 4 bases to trimming and J lost 4 bases, with 14 bases between them. CDR3 sequence (DNA): TGTGCCAGCAGTGTTACGACAGGACCTAATCAGCCCCAGCATTTT. Translation: CASSVTTGPNQPQHF.